The 9 T cell receptor beta chains given below trace back to one sample, sequenced in a study of T cells after yellow fever vaccination. TCRdb processed the 5' RACE reads anew with MiXCR; each CDR3 protein has one entry. The sample lists 300,000 to 450,000 distinct CDR3 sequences, roughly 8.3% occurring once. The sample here was PBMCs, taken roughly 47 days after the first yellow fever vaccination. The receptors originated from a young man who received the YFV17D yellow fever vaccine.

The rearrangement links TRBV4-2 to TRBJ2-1; TRBD1 matches at 9 bases. V lost 1 base and J lost 9; bases outside the gene matches: 10. Germline CDR1 reads LGHNA; CDR2 reads YNFKEQ. The CDR3 covers 16 residues. The CDR3 DNA sequence: TGTGCCAGCAGCCAAGGGCACGGGACAGGGCAGGGTGAGCAGTTCTTC. Translated: CASSQGHGTGQGEQFF.

This clonotype was seen at least ten times. This chain uses TRBV5-5 with TRBJ1-1; D is undetermined. The CDR3 spans 12 residues. V gave up 2 bases and J gave up 3 bases, with 5 bases separating them. Germline loops: CDR1 SGHKS, CDR2 YYEKEE (reference sequence). CDR3 DNA: TGTGCCAGCAGCTTTGAGGACACTGAAGCTTTCTTT. It codes for CASSFEDTEAFF.

This clonotype was seen at least ten times. V is TRBV7-2 and J is TRBJ2-3, with 9 bases lining up with TRBD2. V shed 5 bases and J 7 bases; nucleotides not matched to a gene: 4. From germline, CDR1 is SGHTA and CDR2 FQGNSA. There are 13 residues in the CDR3. This CDR3 reads CASSPGLANTQYF. CDR3 in DNA: TGTGCCAGCAGCCCGGGACTAGCCAATACGCAGTATTTT.

The chain employs TRBV19 and TRBJ1-2; 9 positions agree with TRBD1. This CDR3 has 15 residues. V trimming: 4 bases; J trimming: 3 bases; junction bases outside the gene matches: 6. CDR1 and CDR2 from the germline V gene are LNHDA and SQIVND (reference sequence). The CDR3 bases are TGTGCCAGTAGTAACGACAGGGGGGGGTACTATGGCTACACCTTC. Protein product: CASSNDRGGYYGYTF.

The chain recombines TRBV20-1 with TRBJ1-1, with TRBD1 matching over 9 bases. This CDR3 is 15 amino acids long. The V gene's germline CDR1 is DFQATT and CDR2 SNEGSKA (reference sequence). V shed 1 base, J shed 5 bases, and the junction held 8 bases outside the gene matches. The CDR3 region has the DNA TGCAGTGCTAGAGGCACTGGGACAGGGAGAACTGAAGCTTTCTTT. Amino acids: CSARGTGTGRTEAFF.

The chain links TRBV20-1 to TRBJ1-2; perhaps TRBD1 as D (5 bases). In germline, CDR1 is DFQATT, CDR2 SNEGSKA (reference sequence). V lost 2 bases and J lost 2, with 6 bases in between. The CDR3 has 12 residues. CDR3 coding DNA: TGCAGTGCTAGATGGGGGAACTATGGCTACACCTTC. Protein sequence: CSARWGNYGYTF.

This clonotype has ten or more counts. This chain connects TRBV7-2 to TRBJ2-1, with TRBD1 matching 8 bases. CDR3 length: 16 residues. Germline V gives CDR1 SGHTA, CDR2 FQGNSA. V was clipped by 1 base and J by 7 bases; unmatched bases: 9. The CDR3 sequence: CASSLDRRGLGNEQFF. Written as DNA, the CDR3 is TGTGCCAGCAGCTTAGATCGCAGGGGGCTAGGGAATGAGCAGTTCTTC.

The J gene is TRBJ2-7, the V gene TRBV6-1, with D unclear. V shed 6 bases and J shed 4 bases, with 19 bases lying between them. CDR3 size: 15 residues. Germline assignment: CDR1 MNHNS and CDR2 SASEGT. The CDR3 DNA sequence: TGTGCCAGCAGGTCTAGTGGAGTGTTTGGGTACGAGCAGTACGTC. Protein product: CASRSSGVFGYEQYV.

The CDR3 loop is CASRPVADTQYF. CDR3 nucleotides: TGTGCCAGCAGGCCGGTGGCGGATACGCAGTATTTT. This chain uses TRBV6-6 with TRBJ2-3; D call uncertain. Germline values: CDR1 MNHNY, CDR2 SVGAGI (reference sequence). V was trimmed by 6 bases and J by 6 bases, leaving 10 bases between them. The CDR3 length is 12 residues.